This entry lists 28 T cell receptor beta chains sequenced from one sample in a study of CD8 T cell repertoires and HIV-1 epitope variants. This table comes from immunoSEQ multiplex PCR, and its TCRdb copy is limited to in-frame clones, with some not included. The sample carries under 100,000 clones, roughly 80% recorded once. Sequenced sample: uncultured baseline CD8+ T cells from peripheral blood mononuclear cells (PBMCs). These receptors were collected from a male donor with HIV.

This sequence joins TRBV5-6 and TRBJ2-3; no clear D. Germline-derived CDR1 and CDR2 are SGHDT and YYEEEE. This CDR3 spans 15 amino acids. V gave up 1 base and J gave up 2 bases, with 11 bases separating them. Here the CDR3 DNA reads TGTGCCAGCAGCTTGATGGCTAGAATCACAGATACGCAGTATTTT. Translating gives CASSLMARITDTQYF. Filled out from reference TRBV5-6 and TRBJ2-3, the complete variable domain reads DAGVTQSPTHLIKTRGQQVTLRCSPKSGHDTVSWYQQALGQGPQFIFQYYEEEERQRGNFPDRFSGHQFPNYSSELNVNALLLGDSALYLCASSLMARITDTQYFGPGTRLTVL.

This chain uses TRBV29-1 with TRBJ2-7; 8 bases align to TRBD1. Germline lookup yields CDR1 SQVTM and CDR2 ANQGSEA. The length of the CDR3 is 12 residues. J gave up 3 bases and V 6 bases, and 4 bases lay outside the gene matches. The CDR3 spells CSVGQGNYEQYF. DNA of the CDR3: TGCAGCGTCGGACAGGGTAACTACGAGCAGTACTTC.

The rearrangement uses TRBV28 and TRBJ2-7; 9 bases are a match to TRBD2. With V trimmed by 4 bases and J by 6 bases, 4 bases remained unmatched. The CDR3 consists of 13 residues. Looked up from germline, CDR1 is MDHEN and CDR2 is SYDVKM. CDR3: CASSYLSGGEQYF. The CDR3 bases are TGTGCCAGCAGTTACCTTAGCGGGGGCGAGCAGTACTTC.

The chain uses TRBV7-8 and TRBJ2-6; the D is unclear. Germline loops: CDR1 SGHVS, CDR2 FQNEAQ. The CDR3 is made up of 15 amino acids. The V end lost 5 bases, the J end lost 0 bases, and 8 bases lay between the germline ends. CDR3 nucleotides: TGTGCCAGCAGCCCACCTAGCTCTGGGGCCAACGTCCTGACTTTC. Residues: CASSPPSSGANVLTF.

The V call is TRBV5-1, the J call TRBJ2-1, with D possibly TRBD2 on 6 matching bases. The CDR3 is made up of 15 amino acids. CDR1 SGHRS and CDR2 YFSETQ come from the germline V gene. V was clipped by 3 bases and J by 3 bases, with 13 bases between them. This CDR3 is CASSSGGGDYNEQFF. In DNA form, the CDR3 reads TGCGCCAGCAGCTCCGGTGGCGGGGACTACAATGAGCAGTTCTTC.

This chain links TRBV28 with TRBJ1-5; 7 positions match TRBD1. There are 13 residues in the CDR3. The germline gives CDR1 MDHEN, CDR2 SYDVKM. Losses at the gene ends were 5 bases for V and 2 bases for J; bases not matched to a gene: 0. As DNA, the CDR3 is TGTGCCAGCAGTGGACAGGGCAATCAGCCCCAGCATTTT. Its translation is CASSGQGNQPQHF.

The CDR3 loop is CASSQDGSTDTQYF. DNA of the CDR3: TGTGCCAGCAGCCAAGATGGTAGCACAGATACGCAGTATTTT. The chain recombines TRBV4-2 with TRBJ2-3; no definite D call. V was clipped by 0 bases and J by 0 bases, with 4 bases between them. This CDR3 comprises 14 residues. CDR1 and CDR2 from the germline V gene are LGHNA and YNFKEQ.

The chain has TRBV10-3 and TRBJ2-1, with D perhaps given as TRBD1 or TRBD2 (7 bases each). The V gene's germline CDR1 is ENHRY and CDR2 SYGVKD. This CDR3 comprises 15 residues. V lost 3 bases to trimming and J lost 7 bases, with 16 bases between them. The CDR3 here is CAISDYRGGRNEQFF. CDR3 DNA: TGTGCCATCAGTGATTACAGGGGAGGGAGAAATGAGCAGTTCTTC.

The gene calls are TRBV4-2 and TRBJ2-5; 13 bases match TRBD2. CDR1 is LGHNA and CDR2 is YNFKEQ in the germline V gene. V shed 1 base and J 5 bases; nucleotides not matched to a gene: 10. This CDR3 has 18 residues. The CDR3 here is CASSQGLAGGFSLETQYF. DNA of the CDR3: TGTGCCAGCAGCCAAGGACTAGCGGGAGGTTTTTCCTTGGAGACCCAGTACTTC.

V gene TRBV19 combines with J gene TRBJ2-1; D gene uncertain. V dropped 3 bases and J dropped 5 bases, with 8 bases sitting between them. CDR1 LNHDA and CDR2 SQIVND come from the germline V gene (reference sequence). This CDR3 has 13 residues. In nucleotides, the CDR3 is TGTGCCAGTAGTATGGCTTTGAACAATGAGCAGTTCTTC. This translates into CASSMALNNEQFF.

In its sample, this clone was seen a few times. The genes are TRBV7-9 and TRBJ1-2; no clear D gene. With 1 base removed from V and 2 bases from J, the gap between germline ends came to 11 bases. Germline lookup yields CDR1 SEHNR and CDR2 FQNEAQ (reference sequence). The CDR3 consists of 15 residues. CDR3 DNA: TGTGCCAGCAGCTTAGATCTCGTATCGAACTATGGCTACACCTTC. The encoded protein is CASSLDLVSNYGYTF.

The chain is built from TRBV19 and TRBJ2-1; 13 nucleotides line up with TRBD2. The germline V gene has CDR1 LNHDA and CDR2 SQIVND (reference sequence). The CDR3 runs 15 residues. The ends lost 8 bases at V and 8 bases at J; junction bases unmatched: 9. CDR3 nucleotides: TGTGCCAGTGAACTGGGGACTAGCGGGAACTATGAGCAGTTCTTC. This translates into CASELGTSGNYEQFF.

The gene calls are TRBV4-3 and TRBJ1-1; the D is unclear. V shed 0 bases and J shed 2 bases, with 10 bases lying between them. Germline loops: CDR1 LGHNA, CDR2 YSLEER. CDR3 length: 15 residues. CDR3 loop: CASSQEFHINTEAFF. In nucleotides, the CDR3 is TGCGCCAGCAGCCAAGAGTTCCACATCAACACTGAAGCTTTCTTT.

This sequence joins TRBV7-2 and TRBJ2-7; 10 bases align to TRBD2. After removal of 2 bases from V and 3 bases from J, the junction contained 1 base not matched to a gene. Germline V gene sequence: CDR1 SGHTA, CDR2 FQGNSA. The CDR3 totals 14 residues. The CDR3 DNA follows: TGTGCCAGCAGCTTAAGGACTAGCGGCTACGAGCAGTACTTC. Encoded protein: CASSLRTSGYEQYF.

The chain employs TRBV30 and TRBJ2-2; D unclear. V was pared by 2 bases and J by 5 bases, with 6 bases between. Germline V CDR1 and CDR2: GTSNPN, SVGIG (reference sequence). The CDR3 totals 12 residues. CDR3 sequence (DNA): TGTGCCTGGAGTCCAAGTACCGGGGAGCTGTTTTTT. Translating it yields CAWSPSTGELFF.

V gene TRBV4-3 combines with J gene TRBJ2-1; 9 bases fit TRBD2. The length of the CDR3 is 16 residues. Germline V gene data show CDR1 as LGHNA and CDR2 as YSLEER. Trimming cost V 4 bases and J 7 bases; bases outside gene matches: 11. The CDR3 bases are TGCGCCAGCAGCCCCAGGGCGGGGGGGCCGGTGAATGAGCAGTTCTTC. This translates into CASSPRAGGPVNEQFF.

CDR3 residues: CASSPAGALGDTQYF. For the CDR3, the DNA is TGTGCCAGCTCACCCGCAGGGGCCTTGGGAGATACGCAGTATTTT. The chain uses TRBV18 and TRBJ2-3; D is possibly TRBD1 (6 bases). Germline-derived CDR1 and CDR2 are KGHSH and LQKENI. The CDR3 is 15 residues long. Deletions cut 3 bases from V and 5 bases from J, with 15 bases between.

This clone was recorded only once. The rearrangement joins TRBV6-1 to TRBJ2-2; D not certain. Trimming shortened V by 6 bases and J by 0 bases, and 5 bases separated the two germline ends. This CDR3 is 13 amino acids long. Germline CDR1 is MNHNS and CDR2 is SASEGT. The CDR3 reads CASREPNTGELFF. DNA of the CDR3: TGTGCCAGCAGGGAACCGAACACCGGGGAGCTGTTTTTT.

The genes are TRBV5-1 and TRBJ1-1; D ambiguous. CDR1 is SGHRS, CDR2 YFSETQ, per germline. The V gene lost 2 bases and the J gene lost 2 bases, with 10 bases spanning the gap. The CDR3 extends over 14 amino acids. As DNA, the CDR3 is TGCGCCAGCAGCTTAGGATGGGCAAACACTGAAGCTTTCTTT. Protein product: CASSLGWANTEAFF.

The chain is built from TRBV18 and TRBJ1-4, with D possibly being TRBD1 (6 bases). This CDR3 comprises 15 residues. Germline CDR1 and CDR2: KGHSH and LQKENI. Between the trimmed V and J ends, which lost 3 bases and 5 bases, there was a span of 13 bases. As DNA, the CDR3 is TGTGCCAGCTCACCCGACAGGCCAGAGAATGAAAAACTGTTTTTT. This gives the protein CASSPDRPENEKLFF.

The V and J genes are TRBV5-4 and TRBJ1-3; D uncertain. Germline CDR1 reads SGHNT; CDR2 reads YYREEE (reference sequence). Trimming removed 3 bases at V and 3 bases at J, with 13 bases between. The CDR3 has 15 amino acids. The CDR3 sequence: CASSSRNRGGNTIYF. CDR3 nucleotides: TGTGCCAGCAGCTCCCGCAACCGTGGTGGAAACACCATATATTTT. The variable domain in full, completed from reference TRBV5-4 and TRBJ1-3, reads ETGVTQSPTHLIKTRGQQVTLRCSSQSGHNTVSWYQQALGQGPQFIFQYYREEENGRGNFPPRFSGLQFPNYSSELNVNALELDDSALYLCASSSRNRGGNTIYFGEGSWLTVV.

The chain uses TRBV11-1 and TRBJ1-6; D is perhaps TRBD1 (6 bases). The CDR3 runs 15 residues. The V gene's germline CDR1 is SGHAT and CDR2 FQDESV (reference sequence). The germline V and J ends were trimmed by 3 bases and 13 bases, with 19 bases remaining between them. DNA for the CDR3: TGTGCCAGCAGCTTTACCCAGGGGAATGGGGATCCCCTCCACTTT. Translated, it gives CASSFTQGNGDPLHF.

The genes are TRBV19 and TRBJ2-5; D is undetermined. CDR3 length: 15 amino acids. V shed 3 bases and J shed 1 base, with 12 bases lying between them. Germline CDR1 is LNHDA and CDR2 is SQIVND (reference sequence). CDR3 protein: CASSMMGARQETQYF. DNA for the CDR3: TGTGCCAGTAGTATGATGGGCGCGCGCCAAGAGACCCAGTACTTC. Together with reference TRBV19 and TRBJ2-5, the CDR3 gives the full variable domain: DGGITQSPKYLFRKEGQNVTLSCEQNLNHDAMYWYRQDPGQGLRLIYYSQIVNDFQKGDIAEGYSVSREKKESFPLTVTSAQKNPTAFYLCASSMMGARQETQYFGPGTRLLVL.

The V gene is TRBV6-5, the J gene TRBJ1-2; perhaps TRBD1 as D (6 bases). This CDR3 is built from 15 residues. Germline V gene lookup returns CDR1 MNHEY and CDR2 SVGAGI. V dropped 4 bases and J dropped 6 bases, with 18 bases sitting between them. CDR3 bases: TGTGCCAGCAGTTTTAGACAGGATCGATCGAATGGCTACACCTTC. Amino acids: CASSFRQDRSNGYTF.

This chain connects TRBV28 to TRBJ1-4, with D tentatively TRBD1 (5 bases). V was clipped by 6 bases and J by 0 bases, with 14 bases between them. Germline values: CDR1 MDHEN, CDR2 SYDVKM. This CDR3 comprises 16 residues. Here the CDR3 DNA reads TGTGCCAGCAGCCTCTCGACAGCACCAACTAATGAAAAACTGTTTTTT. Translating gives CASSLSTAPTNEKLFF. Together with reference TRBV28 and TRBJ1-4, the CDR3 gives the full variable domain: DVKVTQSSRYLVKRTGEKVFLECVQDMDHENMFWYRQDPGLGLRLIYFSYDVKMKEKGDIPEGYSVSREKKERFSLILESASTNQTSMYLCASSLSTAPTNEKLFFGSGTQLSVL.

This clone was detected only a few times. This chain uses TRBV18 with TRBJ1-2; D possibly corresponds to TRBD1 (5 bases). There are 15 residues in the CDR3. Germline CDR1 and CDR2: KGHSH and LQKENI. The V and J ends lost 1 base and 0 bases respectively, with 9 bases between them. The CDR3: CASSPQRGANYGYTF. In DNA form, the CDR3 reads TGTGCCAGCTCACCACAGAGGGGAGCTAACTATGGCTACACCTTC.

The V and J genes are TRBV9 and TRBJ2-3; D is ambiguous. Trimming cost V 3 bases and J 7 bases, with 6 bases left between them. The CDR3 is 11 residues long. In germline, CDR1 is SGDLS, CDR2 YYNGEE. CDR3 protein: CASSDYHTQYF. The DNA for the CDR3 is TGTGCCAGCAGCGACTACCATACGCAGTATTTT.

This chain connects TRBV19 to TRBJ1-6; 8 bases fit TRBD1. The CDR3 is 15 residues long. Germline CDR1 and CDR2: LNHDA and SQIVND (reference sequence). J gave up 9 bases and V 1 base, and 5 bases lay outside the gene matches. DNA of the CDR3: TGTGCCAGTAGTATAGGACAGGGGTCGGGTTCACCCCTCCACTTT. Encoded protein: CASSIGQGSGSPLHF. Combining the CDR3 with reference TRBV19 and TRBJ1-6 gives the whole variable domain DGGITQSPKYLFRKEGQNVTLSCEQNLNHDAMYWYRQDPGQGLRLIYYSQIVNDFQKGDIAEGYSVSREKKESFPLTVTSAQKNPTAFYLCASSIGQGSGSPLHFGNGTRLTVT.